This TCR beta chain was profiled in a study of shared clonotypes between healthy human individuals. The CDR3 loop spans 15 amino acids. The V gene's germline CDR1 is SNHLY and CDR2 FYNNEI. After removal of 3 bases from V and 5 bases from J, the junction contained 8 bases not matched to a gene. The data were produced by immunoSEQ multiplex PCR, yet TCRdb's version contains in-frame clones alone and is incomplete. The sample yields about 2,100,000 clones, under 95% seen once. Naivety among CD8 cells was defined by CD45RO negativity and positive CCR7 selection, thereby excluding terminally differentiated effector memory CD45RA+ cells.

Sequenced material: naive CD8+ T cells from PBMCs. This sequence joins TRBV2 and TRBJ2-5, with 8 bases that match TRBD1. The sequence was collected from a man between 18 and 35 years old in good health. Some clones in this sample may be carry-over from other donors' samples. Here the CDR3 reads CASSDEQGVFETQYF. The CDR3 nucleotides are TGTGCCAGCAGTGATGAACAGGGGGTCTTTGAGACCCAGTACTTC.